Listed here are 14 T cell receptor beta chains from one sample, sequenced in a study of cytomegalovirus exposure and HLA in healthy donors (dated 2017 in TCRdb). Library generation was performed with the immunoSEQ multiplex PCR assay. For the multiplex PCR, a mixture combining 60 forward primers for TCR Vbeta segments and 13 reverse primers for TCR Jbeta segments was used. TCRdb carries this immuneACCESS record with in-frame sequences only. Its versions omit some clonotypes, under half of them owing to an unresolved V gene in the studies checked, with the rest unexplained. The sample includes approximately 150,000 clones, with about 65% observed a single time. 3.5% to 5% of the sample is taken by the ten largest. The sample was PBMCs. Every receptor here comes from a woman between 18 and 29 years old in good health and CMV-seropositive.

CDR3 sequence: CASSLTAGTDSNQPQHF. CDR3 coding DNA: TGTGCCAGCAGTTTAACTGCCGGGACAGATAGCAATCAGCCCCAGCATTTT. The chain carries TRBV27 and TRBJ1-5; 7 bases are a match to TRBD1. Trimming removed 2 bases from V and 0 bases from J; junction bases left unmatched: 7. The CDR3 runs to 17 residues. In germline, CDR1 is MNHEY, CDR2 SMNVEV (reference sequence).

This chain uses TRBV14 with TRBJ1-6; no clear D. This CDR3 has 15 residues. Germline CDR1 and CDR2: SGHDN and FVKESK. V gave up 4 bases and J gave up 7 bases, with 14 bases separating them. In DNA form, the CDR3 reads TGTGCCAGCAGCCCCAAGGTTAGGCGGAATTCACCCCTCCACTTT. Translated, it gives CASSPKVRRNSPLHF. The complete variable domain, with remaining parts taken from reference TRBV14 and TRBJ1-6, reads EAGVTQFPSHSVIEKGQTVTLRCDPISGHDNLYWYRRVMGKEIKFLLHFVKESKQDESGMPNNRFLAERTGGTYSTLKVQPAELEDSGVYFCASSPKVRRNSPLHFGNGTRLTVT.

The chain links TRBV19 to TRBJ1-3; D unclear. CDR3 length: 13 amino acids. The germline CDR1 and CDR2 sequences are LNHDA and SQIVND (reference sequence). DNA for the CDR3: TGTGCTACTGACGGCGGGTCGAGAAACACCATATATTTT. Translating it yields CATDGGSRNTIYF.

The chain uses TRBV12-5 and TRBJ1-3; D remains unclear. This CDR3 comprises 18 residues. Germline V CDR1 and CDR2: LGHNT, FRNRAP. V was clipped by 0 bases and J by 0 bases, with 15 bases between them. CDR3 in DNA: TGTGCTAGTGGTTTGGTCGGCGTCCGAGGATTCTCTGGAAACACCATATATTTT. This encodes CASGLVGVRGFSGNTIYF.

This chain uses TRBV2 with TRBJ2-5, with D perhaps TRBD1 (6 bases). Trimming left V 4 bases short and J 0 bases short, with 15 bases between. Germline V gene sequence: CDR1 SNHLY, CDR2 FYNNEI. This CDR3 spans 16 amino acids. CDR3 sequence (DNA): TGTGCCAGCAGTGCCCCGACAGGACTTAACCAAGAGACCCAGTACTTC. Translation gives CASSAPTGLNQETQYF.

This chain links TRBV10-3 with TRBJ2-5, with 10 nucleotides matching TRBD2. Per the germline V gene, CDR1 is ENHRY and CDR2 is SYGVKD. The CDR3 is 15 residues long. Trimming took 6 bases from V and 2 from J; bases not matched to a gene: 6. CDR3 DNA: TGTGCCATCAGCGGCGCTAGCGGGGGACAAGAGACCCAGTACTTC. It is translated as CAISGASGGQETQYF.

This clone came up a few times. The chain is built from TRBV5-4 and TRBJ2-7; 9 nucleotides agree with TRBD2. Germline CDR1 and CDR2: SGHNT and YYREEE (reference sequence). This CDR3 is built from 17 residues. V was pared by 0 bases and J by 3 bases, with 10 bases of the junction left unmatched. The CDR3 spells CASSLGGRLAVGYEQYF. In DNA, the CDR3 is TGTGCCAGCAGCTTGGGGGGCCGACTAGCGGTAGGCTACGAGCAGTACTTC.

This clone was picked up a small number of times. This rearrangement joins TRBV2 to TRBJ1-2, with D unresolved. Germline loops: CDR1 SNHLY, CDR2 FYNNEI. This CDR3 spans 15 amino acids. Trimming left V 1 base short and J 4 bases short, with 13 bases between. The CDR3 spells CASSEDPGRAYGYTF. The CDR3, as DNA: TGTGCCAGCAGTGAAGATCCTGGGAGGGCCTATGGCTACACCTTC.

The chain is built from TRBV6-1 and TRBJ2-7, with D possibly being TRBD1 (5 bases). The V and J ends lost 6 bases and 1 base respectively, with 13 bases between them. CDR1 is MNHNS, CDR2 SASEGT, per germline. The CDR3 covers 14 residues. The CDR3 is CASSGRTGSYEQYF. The CDR3 nucleotides are TGTGCCAGCAGCGGCAGAACAGGTTCCTACGAGCAGTACTTC.

The chain couples TRBV18 to TRBJ1-4; 9 bases are a match to TRBD1. Germline CDR1 and CDR2: KGHSH and LQKENI. CDR3 length equals 14 residues. With V trimmed by 3 bases and J by 6 bases, 2 bases remained unmatched. The DNA of the CDR3 is TGTGCCAGCTCACCGACAGGGGGGGATGAAAAACTGTTTTTT. Translating it yields CASSPTGGDEKLFF.

This clone came up once. Other DNA variants within this sample encode the same CDR3. The rearrangement joins TRBV2 to TRBJ2-7; a possible D gene is TRBD2 (5 bases). CDR1 is SNHLY, CDR2 FYNNEI, per germline. V lost 3 bases and J 1 base, leaving 10 bases between the germline ends. The CDR3 has 14 residues. CDR3 loop: CASSEGGLSYEQYF. Here the CDR3 DNA reads TGTGCCAGCAGTGAGGGCGGACTTTCCTACGAGCAGTACTTC.

The count of this clone is one. This rearrangement joins TRBV4-2 to TRBJ2-2; 10 bases map to TRBD2. CDR3 size: 18 residues. Germline assignment: CDR1 LGHNA and CDR2 YNFKEQ. After removal of 1 base from V and 6 bases from J, the junction contained 11 bases not matched to a gene. CDR3 region: CASSQALAGGPLSGELFF. The CDR3 DNA is TGTGCCAGCAGCCAAGCGTTAGCGGGAGGCCCTCTATCCGGGGAGCTGTTTTTT.

The genes are TRBV6-6 and TRBJ2-1, with D maybe TRBD2 (5 bases). Trimming removed 2 bases from V and 15 bases from J, with 17 bases in between. Germline CDR1 and CDR2: MNHNY and SVGAGI (reference sequence). The CDR3 has 13 amino acids. The CDR3: CASSYALATRGFF. The CDR3 DNA is TGTGCCAGCAGTTACGCTCTTGCTACTAGAGGGTTCTTC.

This clone showed up just a few times. The chain links TRBV30 to TRBJ1-4; 7 nucleotides line up with TRBD1. J gave up 5 bases and V 8 bases, and 8 bases lay outside the gene matches. CDR1 is GTSNPN, CDR2 SVGIG, per germline (reference sequence). The CDR3 sequence is 13 residues long. The CDR3 region is CATSDRRNEKLFF. DNA of the CDR3: TGTGCCACCTCGGACAGGCGGAATGAAAAACTGTTTTTT.